This T cell receptor (beta chain) originates from a study of tumor and adjacent non-tumor tissue in lung cancer. At the level of the study: Histology: under 15 adenocarcinoma, a couple of squamous cell carcinoma, 1 small cell lung cancer.

No cell sorting was done before RNA was extracted from the tissue. Newly diagnosed lung cancer patients had thoracic surgery in China, August–November 2014, without prior chemotherapy. The sample holds one count of this clonotype. Its antigen is still unknown. One end of the junction is discordant with germline, which a read error may explain. The library came from three nested PCR rounds adapted from ARM-PCR protocols. MiXCR was run by TCRdb on the multiplex PCR reads, yielding one entry per CDR3 protein. The sample carries approximately 100,000 distinct CDR3 sequences, around 75% recorded once. Study-wide points: Compared with tumor, normal lung showed significantly lower TCR diversity.

This TCR was sampled from a woman aged 60-70 years with non-small cell lung cancer. The material sequenced was lung tumor tissue.

CDR3 coding DNA: TGTGCCAGCGGCTTAGGCCTGGGTACAACAGTAGAGACCCAGTACTTC. It is translated as CASGLGLGTTVETQYF. The rearrangement links TRBV11-1 to TRBJ2-5; D not resolved. Germline assignment: CDR1 SGHAT and CDR2 FQDESV (reference sequence). The length of the CDR3 is 16 residues.